These T cell receptor beta chains were read from a single sample in a study of control samples from healthy donors and cancer patients. The protocol was immunoSEQ multiplex PCR, while the TCRdb copy is restricted to in-frame clones and leaves out a portion. Among approximately 14,000 clones listed, roughly 80% were seen once. Sequences were obtained from formalin-fixed, paraffin-embedded tissue. These receptors all stem from a female donor with lung cancer. Each CDR3 is given with its conserved first and last residue. A D gene is named only where the DNA matches it firmly. Where a row states a size, it is once, few, many or the class of an expanded clone; other rows omit it.

DNA	CDR3	size	J	V	D
TGTGCCAGCAGCTTAGAAGTCTTCCTAGCGGGGGGGCTGACAGATACGCAGTATTTT	CASSLEVFLAGGLTDTQYF	.	TRBJ2-3	TRBV7-2	TRBD2
TGTGCCAGCAGTGACAAGCGGGAGCCAGATACGCAGTATTTT	CASSDKREPDTQYF	.	TRBJ2-3	TRBV6-4	TRBD2
TGTGCCAGCAGCTCCACAGGAGGGGCGGCTGAAGCTTTCTTT	CASSSTGGAAEAFF	.	TRBJ1-1	TRBV5-6	.
TGTGCCAGCGGCAAAGGGGAACGGAACACAGATACGCAGTATTTT	CASGKGERNTDTQYF	.	TRBJ2-3	TRBV21-1	.
TGTGCCAGCAGTTACGTAGGTTCAAGCTCCTACGAGCAGTACTTC	CASSYVGSSSYEQYF	.	TRBJ2-7	TRBV6-6	.
TGTGCCAGCAGCCTCGGGCAGGAAGCTTTCTTT	CASSLGQEAFF	.	TRBJ1-1	TRBV6-5	.
TGTGCCAGCTCACAAAGCACCGATGGCTACACCTTC	CASSQSTDGYTF	.	TRBJ1-2	TRBV18	.
TGTGCCATCAGTGGAGGGCCCCACCAGTTAGCTAACTATGGCTACACCTTC	CAISGGPHQLANYGYTF	.	TRBJ1-2	TRBV10-3	.
TGTGCCAGCAGTTTGGGCGGCGGGAGGGTGGATTACAATGAGCAGTTCTTC	CASSLGGGRVDYNEQFF	.	TRBJ2-1	TRBV27	TRBD2
TGTGCCAGCAGCTTTTCGGGGGGCCTGCAGCCCCAGCATTTT	CASSFSGGLQPQHF	.	TRBJ1-5	TRBV7-9	.
TGTGCCAGCAGGGCCGGGACTAGCGGGAGGGCCTACAATGAGCAGTTCTTC	CASRAGTSGRAYNEQFF	.	TRBJ2-1	TRBV27	TRBD2
TGTGCCAGCAGCAAAGTAGCGGGGGCCTACAATGAGCAGTTCTTC	CASSKVAGAYNEQFF	.	TRBJ2-1	TRBV14	TRBD2
TGTGCCAGCTCCCCTGCTAGCGGGGGGACCGCCGGGGAGCAGTTCTTC	CASSPASGGTAGEQFF	.	TRBJ2-1	TRBV18	TRBD2
TGTGCCAGCAGCGTAGGGAAGATTCATGGCTACACCTTC	CASSVGKIHGYTF	medium-sized	TRBJ1-2	TRBV9	.
TGTGCCAGCTTACAGGGCTCGGATTCACCCCTCCACTTT	CASLQGSDSPLHF	.	TRBJ1-6	TRBV18	.
TGTGCCAGCAGTTACTCAAAGGGTGAAGCTTTCTTT	CASSYSKGEAFF	.	TRBJ1-1	TRBV6-6	.